What follows describes a single T cell receptor beta chain. The CDR3 is 14 amino acids. The germline CDR1 and CDR2 sequences are KGHSH and LQKENI. This record comes from a study of blood T cells in healthy people across ages. A J-beta primer mix and a sample-barcoded 5' primer were used in a second PCR of about 7 to 11 cycles. TCRdb independently ran MiXCR on the 5' RACE reads; one entry per CDR3 protein. The table has roughly 930,000 distinct CDR3 sequences, roughly 52% seen once. Material: blood. V usage is TRBV18 and J usage is TRBJ2-4; 8 bases line up with TRBD1. The DNA end lines up better with TRBJ2-7; the J call may be wrong. This TCR came from a man between 25 and 39 years old in good health. CDR3 in amino acids: CASSLQGELGEQYF. DNA for the CDR3: TGTGCCAGCTCATTACAGGGGGAACTCGGCGAGCAGTACTTC.